This record looks at one TCR beta chain sequence and its context. The entry originates in a study of cytomegalovirus exposure and HLA in healthy donors. Study at large: In terms of ancestry, the Caucasian-associated cluster contained about four fifths of the roughly 400 genotyped donors.

PCR involved 60 Vbeta and 13 Jbeta primers. The data were produced by immunoSEQ multiplex PCR, yet TCRdb's version contains in-frame clones alone and is incomplete. The table includes roughly 150,000 clones, 80% detected once. The TCR sequence derives from a woman aged 40 to 50 in good health and CMV-seronegative. Sequenced: PBMCs.

In nucleotides, the CDR3 is TGTGCCAGCAGCCCCGGGACTAGCGGGAGTCCCTACGAGCAGTACTTC. Its translation is CASSPGTSGSPYEQYF. This sequence joins TRBV7-2 and TRBJ2-7, with 14 bases matching TRBD2. Germline V lookup: CDR1 SGHTA, CDR2 FQGNSA. This CDR3 region has 16 residues. V shed 5 bases and J 2 bases; nucleotides not matched to a gene: 5.